This T cell receptor beta chain was recovered during a study of cytomegalovirus exposure and HLA in healthy donors. The CDR3 runs to 13 residues. The V end was cut by 0 bases, the J end by 10 bases, with 11 bases between. Germline V gene data show CDR1 as SGDLS and CDR2 as YYNGEE. Use of 60 Vbeta and 13 Jbeta primers characterized the PCR. Clones were sequenced by immunoSEQ multiplex PCR, and TCRdb holds only the in-frame ones, with some missing. This sample's table has some 130,000 clones. This chain links TRBV9 with TRBJ2-1; the D is unclear. The source of this sequence is an older woman in good health and CMV-seronegative. Sequences were obtained from PBMCs. In DNA, the CDR3 is TGTGCCAGCAGCGTAGTTCCAGGTCGGGAGCAGTTCTTC. Translated: CASSVVPGREQFF.